Each of the 30 T cell receptor beta chains below was sequenced from the same sample in a study of HIV-infected patients and healthy controls. No cell fractionation was done, so the repertoire covers all unsorted peripheral blood T cells. Reverse transcription used around 540 ng RNA and constant-region primers for alpha and beta. Each of the alpha and beta chains got its own library through chain-specific third strand synthesis with indices. TCRdb reprocessed the 5' RACE reads via MiXCR and lists one record per CDR3 protein. The data show 7,000 to 8,500 distinct CDR3 sequences, over 5% seen once. This sample comprised blood, obtained before antiretroviral therapy. The source of these receptors is an adult with HIV infection.

This clonotype was counted only a few times. This chain connects TRBV6-6 to TRBJ1-4; 10 bases fit TRBD1. With 1 base clipped from V and 4 bases from J, the junction kept 0 bases outside the gene matches. Germline values: CDR1 MNHNY, CDR2 SVGAGI (reference sequence). The CDR3 has 15 amino acids. The CDR3 here is CASSYWDRGNEKLFF. The CDR3 nucleotides are TGTGCCAGCAGTTACTGGGACAGGGGTAATGAAAAACTGTTTTTT.

This clonotype has at least ten counts. The chain employs TRBV7-8 and TRBJ2-7; D perhaps matches TRBD2 (5 bases). The length of the CDR3 is 15 residues. In germline, CDR1 is SGHVS, CDR2 FQNEAQ. Trimming took 4 bases from V and 2 from J, leaving 15 bases between them. CDR3: CASSYTREQPYEQYV. The CDR3, as DNA: TGTGCCAGCAGCTACACCCGGGAACAGCCCTACGAGCAGTACGTC.

This clonotype was found many times. V usage is TRBV5-1 and J usage is TRBJ2-2, with D hard to call. Trimming stripped 0 bases from V and 4 bases from J, with 7 bases between. CDR3 length equals 14 residues. Per the germline V gene, CDR1 is SGHRS and CDR2 is YFSETQ. CDR3 loop: CASSLDQITGELFF. The CDR3 DNA is TGCGCCAGCAGCTTGGACCAGATCACCGGGGAGCTGTTTTTT.

The sample holds a few counts of this clonotype. CDR3 region: CASSYSSSATNEKLFF. CDR3 sequence (DNA): TGTGCCAGCAGTTACTCGAGTTCGGCAACTAATGAAAAACTGTTTTTT. The chain uses TRBV6-5 and TRBJ1-4; the D is unclear. The ends were cut back, 0 bases at V and 0 bases at J, with 8 bases in the middle. The CDR3 sequence is 16 residues long. CDR1 is MNHEY, CDR2 SVGAGI, per germline.

The chain carries TRBV7-2 and TRBJ1-2; D is undetermined. Deletions cut 2 bases from V and 9 bases from J, with 10 bases between. Germline CDR1 and CDR2: SGHTA and FQGNSA. The CDR3 totals 12 residues. The DNA for the CDR3 is TGTGCCAGCAGCTTAAGCCGATCGAGCTACACCTTC. Amino acid sequence: CASSLSRSSYTF.

Relative to its sample, this clonotype is medium-sized. The rearrangement joins TRBV5-1 to TRBJ2-3; no reliable D call. The ends were cut back, 1 base at V and 2 bases at J, with 8 bases in the middle. The germline V gene has CDR1 SGHRS and CDR2 YFSETQ. The CDR3 extends over 14 amino acids. This CDR3 is CASSLQEYTDTQYF. The DNA for the CDR3 is TGCGCCAGCAGCTTGCAGGAATACACAGATACGCAGTATTTT.

Many counts were recorded for this clonotype. J is TRBJ1-4 and V is TRBV7-9, with TRBD1 matching 7 bases. J lost 3 bases, V lost 4 bases, and 17 bases had no gene match. Germline V lookup: CDR1 SEHNR, CDR2 FQNEAQ (reference sequence). This CDR3 has 19 residues. CDR3 sequence (DNA): TGTGCCAGCAGCTCGCATTTAGCCGACTTACAGGGGTCTAATGAAAAACTGTTTTTT. Translation gives CASSSHLADLQGSNEKLFF.

This clonotype was seen many times. The gene calls are TRBV27 and TRBJ2-1; D possibly corresponds to TRBD1 (5 bases). The CDR3 is 16 residues long. Trimming removed 6 bases from V and 0 bases from J, with 15 bases in between. CDR1 is MNHEY, CDR2 SMNVEV, per germline (reference sequence). CDR3 protein: CASSLVSGYSYNEQFF. The CDR3 DNA reads TGTGCCAGCAGCTTGGTTTCAGGGTACTCCTACAATGAGCAGTTCTTC.

There are many counts of this clonotype. The chain links TRBV20-1 to TRBJ1-2; D call uncertain. Germline CDR1 and CDR2: DFQATT and SNEGSKA (reference sequence). Trimming pared 1 base from V and 5 bases from J, leaving 5 bases between. The CDR3 has 11 residues. CDR3 in DNA: TGCAGTGCTAGAGTTGGTTATGGCTACACCTTC. This codes for CSARVGYGYTF.

There are many counts of this clonotype. V gene TRBV27 combines with J gene TRBJ2-3; D might be TRBD1 (6 bases). This CDR3 is built from 15 residues. The germline V and J ends were trimmed by 2 bases and 7 bases, with 16 bases remaining between them. CDR1 MNHEY and CDR2 SMNVEV come from the germline V gene (reference sequence). CDR3: CASSLRDNPWNTQYF. The DNA for the CDR3 is TGTGCCAGCAGTTTAAGGGACAACCCTTGGAATACGCAGTATTTT.

This sequence joins TRBV4-2 and TRBJ1-4, with D unresolved. CDR1 is LGHNA and CDR2 is YNFKEQ in the germline V gene. This CDR3 is built from 14 residues. Between the trimmed V and J ends, which lost 1 base and 5 bases, there was a span of 8 bases. CDR3 sequence (DNA): TGTGCCAGCAGCCAAGTAACAGACAATGAAAAACTGTTTTTT. Translated, it gives CASSQVTDNEKLFF.

In its sample, this clonotype ranks as medium-sized. The V and J genes are TRBV3-1 and TRBJ1-6; D may be TRBD1 (5 bases). The CDR3 runs to 15 residues. Trimming removed 0 bases at V and 8 bases at J, with 11 bases between. Germline assignment: CDR1 LGHDT and CDR2 YNNKEL (reference sequence). CDR3 sequence: CASSQDRDGDSPLHF. As DNA, the CDR3 is TGTGCCAGCAGCCAAGACCGGGACGGTGATTCACCCCTCCACTTT.

Within the sample, this clonotype is medium-sized. The rearrangement joins TRBV7-8 to TRBJ2-1; no definite D call. Germline V lookup: CDR1 SGHVS, CDR2 FQNEAQ. Between the trimmed V and J ends, which lost 1 base and 5 bases, there was a span of 12 bases. This CDR3 region has 15 residues. CDR3 in amino acids: CASSLVQRSNNEQFF. The CDR3 nucleotides are TGTGCCAGCAGCTTAGTCCAGCGAAGTAACAATGAGCAGTTCTTC.

The table lists this clonotype with a few counts. The CDR3 loop is CASSPAGYNQPQHF. Written as DNA, the CDR3 is TGTGCCAGCAGTCCGGCAGGGTACAATCAGCCCCAGCATTTT. This chain links TRBV25-1 with TRBJ1-5; possible D gene TRBD1, 5 bases. The CDR3 sequence is 14 residues long. Germline loops: CDR1 MGHDK, CDR2 SYGVNS. The germline V and J ends were trimmed by 5 bases and 3 bases, with 11 bases remaining between them.

Ten or more counts support this clonotype. The V and J genes are TRBV4-2 and TRBJ1-1; D might be TRBD1 (6 bases). Germline lookup yields CDR1 LGHNA and CDR2 YNFKEQ. With 6 bases removed from V and 11 bases from J, the gap between germline ends came to 16 bases. The CDR3 has 12 amino acids. The CDR3 sequence is CASRGRGETAFF. Written as DNA, the CDR3 is TGTGCCAGCAGGGGGAGGGGGGAAACGGCTTTCTTT.

This clonotype qualifies as medium-sized. The chain is built from TRBV7-2 and TRBJ2-1; 12 nucleotides align to TRBD2. Trimming took 4 bases from V and 4 from J; bases not matched to a gene: 5. The length of the CDR3 is 16 residues. Looked up from germline, CDR1 is SGHTA and CDR2 is FQGNSA. CDR3 nucleotide sequence: TGTGCCAGCAGCTCCGGACTAGCGGGGTTTTACAATGAGCAGTTCTTC. Translation: CASSSGLAGFYNEQFF. Filled out from reference TRBV7-2 and TRBJ2-1, the complete variable domain reads GAGVSQSPSNKVTEKGKDVELRCDPISGHTALYWYRQSLGQGLEFLIYFQGNSAPDKSGLPSDRFSAERTGGSVSTLTIQRTQQEDSAVYLCASSSGLAGFYNEQFFGPGTRLTVL.

A few counts support this clonotype. This chain connects TRBV6-2 or TRBV6-3 to TRBJ2-3; D is unresolved. V lost 4 bases and J lost 2, with 10 bases in between. The V gene's germline CDR1 is MNHEY and CDR2 SVGEGT. This CDR3 spans 14 amino acids. CDR3 bases: TGTGCCAGCAGTTGGGGATCCGACACAGATACGCAGTATTTT. Encoded protein: CASSWGSDTDTQYF.

This clonotype is medium-sized (0.01 to 0.1%) by share. V usage is TRBV7-9 and J usage is TRBJ1-1; no clear D. From germline, CDR1 is SEHNR and CDR2 FQNEAQ (reference sequence). The CDR3 is 12 amino acids. The germline V and J ends were trimmed by 7 bases and 3 bases, with 9 bases remaining between them. The CDR3 protein is CASTVFDTEAFF. The DNA for the CDR3 is TGTGCCAGCACCGTATTCGACACTGAAGCTTTCTTT.

This clonotype was counted many times. The CDR3 spells CASSPRGRSEKLFF. The DNA of the CDR3 is TGTGCCAGCAGTCCCCGGGGACGGTCTGAAAAACTGTTTTTT. The V gene is TRBV12-3 or TRBV12-4, the J gene TRBJ1-4, with a tentative D call TRBD1 (5 bases). Trimming removed 5 bases from V and 7 bases from J, with 14 bases in between. The CDR3 consists of 14 residues.

In its sample, this clonotype is medium-sized. The genes are TRBV5-7 and TRBJ1-4; weak D call: TRBD1 (6 bases). TRBV5-7 is an ORF, with its function uncertain. Trimming left V 0 bases short and J 6 bases short, with 9 bases between. The CDR3 length is 14 residues. Here the CDR3 reads CASSLVWGHEKLFF. Here the CDR3 DNA reads TGTGCCAGCAGCTTGGTTTGGGGGCATGAAAAACTGTTTTTT.

This clonotype was detected ten times or more. The chain carries TRBV29-1 and TRBJ2-2, with TRBD1 identical over 7 bases. The germline gives CDR1 SQVTM, CDR2 ANQGSEA. The trim removed 2 bases at V and 3 bases at J, leaving 0 bases unmatched. The CDR3 loop spans 13 amino acids. The CDR3 reads CSVEQGDTGELFF. CDR3 DNA sequence: TGCAGCGTTGAACAGGGGGACACCGGGGAGCTGTTTTTT.

The chain recombines TRBV12-3 or TRBV12-4 with TRBJ1-5; tentative D call: TRBD1 (6 bases). V was clipped by 3 bases and J by 1 base, with 13 bases between them. The CDR3 contains 16 residues. CDR3 in amino acids: CASSFGDNPSNQPQHF. The CDR3 bases are TGTGCCAGCAGTTTCGGGGACAACCCAAGCAATCAGCCCCAGCATTTT.

This clonotype showed up many times. This chain links TRBV7-2 with TRBJ2-7; TRBD2 aligns across 10 bases. The CDR3 loop spans 14 amino acids. The ends lost 7 bases at V and 1 base at J; junction bases unmatched: 4. Germline V lookup: CDR1 SGHTA, CDR2 FQGNSA. DNA of the CDR3: TGTGCCAGCATCCCTAGCGGGGGATCCTACGAGCAGTACTTC. It encodes CASIPSGGSYEQYF.

This clonotype is medium-sized by share. The chain is built from TRBV4-1 and TRBJ2-7, with a weak D call TRBD1 (6 bases). Trimming removed 0 bases at V and 4 bases at J, with 13 bases between. Germline V lookup: CDR1 MGHRA, CDR2 YSYEKL. The CDR3 consists of 15 residues. The CDR3, as DNA: TGCGCCAGCAGCCAAGAAGACAGGCCCAATTACGAGCAGTACTTC. The encoded protein is CASSQEDRPNYEQYF.

The V call is TRBV29-1, the J call TRBJ2-2; 8 bases match TRBD1. The CDR3 is made up of 13 amino acids. The ends lost 4 bases at V and 6 bases at J; junction bases unmatched: 4. From germline, CDR1 is SQVTM and CDR2 ANQGSEA. The CDR3 DNA is TGCAGCGTTGCCAGGGGGCAGGCCGGGGAGCTGTTTTTT. Translating gives CSVARGQAGELFF.

This clonotype ranks as medium-sized. The J gene is TRBJ2-3, the V gene TRBV6-1; D is undetermined. Trimming stripped 7 bases from V and 0 bases from J, with 11 bases between. Germline-derived CDR1 and CDR2 are MNHNS and SASEGT. This CDR3 has 14 amino acids. CDR3 region: CASMQARSTDTQYF. The CDR3 DNA sequence: TGTGCCAGCATGCAGGCCCGCAGCACAGATACGCAGTATTTT.

This clonotype showed up many times. This CDR3 reads CASSQDLGRGVPSTDTQYF. The CDR3 DNA follows: TGCGCCAGCAGCCAAGATCTTGGCAGGGGAGTTCCTAGCACAGATACGCAGTATTTT. V and J are TRBV4-3 and TRBJ2-3; tentatively, D is TRBD1 (6 bases). Trimming left V 0 bases short and J 0 bases short, with 19 bases between. This CDR3 is built from 19 residues. Per germline, CDR1 LGHNA and CDR2 YSLEER.

The J gene is TRBJ2-5, the V gene TRBV12-3 or TRBV12-4; tentatively, D is TRBD1 or TRBD2 (5 bases each). The CDR3 spans 16 residues. Between the trimmed V and J ends, which lost 2 bases and 9 bases, there was a span of 22 bases. The CDR3 DNA sequence: TGTGCCAGCAGTTTACCCTGGGGACCACCCCCTTGGGCCCAGTACTTC. Protein sequence: CASSLPWGPPPWAQYF.

This clonotype was seen repeatedly, ten times or more. The J gene is TRBJ2-3, the V gene TRBV4-1, with D possibly matching TRBD2 (5 bases). The CDR3 sequence is 15 residues long. Trimming stripped 0 bases from V and 2 bases from J, with 9 bases between. The V gene's germline CDR1 is MGHRA and CDR2 YSYEKL. CDR3 sequence: CASSQESGITDTQYF. DNA of the CDR3: TGCGCCAGCAGCCAAGAATCGGGGATCACAGATACGCAGTATTTT.

The chain has TRBV10-2 and TRBJ2-3; 12 bases match TRBD2. V was pared by 11 bases and J by 6 bases, with 15 bases of the junction left unmatched. The CDR3 runs 16 residues. Germline lookup yields CDR1 WSHSY and CDR2 SAAADI. CDR3 protein: CAACPLAGGERDTQYF. CDR3 DNA sequence: TGCGCCGCCTGCCCGCTAGCGGGGGGGGAACGGGATACGCAGTATTTT.